Listed below are T cell receptor beta chains from one sample, sequenced in a study of blood T cell repertoires in COVID-19. Sequencing was performed with immunoSEQ multiplex PCR; in TCRdb, only in-frame clones are kept and a portion is missing. The sample shows around 380,000 clones, around 87% of them seen only once. The sequencing input was PBMCs or T cells enriched from blood (not recorded which). These receptors were taken from a man aged 25 to 45 who had recovered from COVID-19. Both conserved end residues are part of each CDR3. D genes are given only for firm matches. A row's size may be missing; if present it is once, few, many or a size class.

v_call	d_call	j_call	clone_size	cdr3_nt	cdr3_aa
TRBV12-3/TRBV12-4	NA	TRBJ2-7	NA	TGTGCCAGCAGTTCGGACACACGCGAGCAGTACTTC	CASSSDTREQYF
TRBV5-4	TRBD1	TRBJ2-4	NA	TGTGCCAGCAGCTTAGGGGGCTACGCCAAAAACATTCAGTACTTC	CASSLGGYAKNIQYF
TRBV13	TRBD1	TRBJ2-2	few	TGTGCCAGCAGCATCACGACAGGGCTGGCATTCGGTTCCGGGGAGCTGTTTTTT	CASSITTGLAFGSGELFF
TRBV5-6	TRBD1	TRBJ1-2	NA	TGTGCCAGCAGCAGGGGACAGGGGGTCTATGGCTACACCTTC	CASSRGQGVYGYTF
TRBV18	NA	TRBJ1-1	NA	TGTGCCAGCTCACCACCTGTCAGGGGGAACACTGAAGCTTTCTTT	CASSPPVRGNTEAFF
TRBV6-2/TRBV6-3	NA	TRBJ1-5	once	TGTGCCAGCAGTGACCATCAGGTGAATAGCAATCAGCCCCAGCATTTT	CASSDHQVNSNQPQHF
TRBV28	TRBD2	TRBJ2-1	NA	TGTGCCAGCAGTTCGCCAGCGGGGGTCTACAATGAGCAGTTCTTC	CASSSPAGVYNEQFF
TRBV5-6	NA	TRBJ1-1	NA	TGTGCCAGCAGCTTGGTGGCAGGAAAAACTGAAGCTTTCTTT	CASSLVAGKTEAFF
TRBV28	NA	TRBJ1-2	NA	TGTGCCAGCAGGGAGAAGGAGGGGTGGTTTCGGGGCTACACCTTC	CASREKEGWFRGYTF
TRBV5-1	NA	TRBJ2-7	NA	TGCGCCAGCAGCTTGAACCGGGAAGAGCAGTACTTC	CASSLNREEQYF
TRBV5-1	TRBD1	TRBJ1-2	NA	TGCGCCAGCAGCCCTCAAGGGACAGTCAATGGCTACACCTTC	CASSPQGTVNGYTF
TRBV10-1	NA	TRBJ1-3	NA	TGCGCCAGCAGTGCCCACTCTGGAAACACCATATATTTT	CASSAHSGNTIYF
TRBV23-1	TRBD2	TRBJ2-3	NA	TGCGCCAGCAGTCAATTTAGGCTAGCGGGGGGCTCAGACACAGATACGCAGTATTTT	CASSQFRLAGGSDTDTQYF
TRBV5-8	TRBD2	TRBJ2-1	NA	TGTGCCAGCAGCTTGGAGCAACTAGCGGGGGGCCGCGATGAGCAGTTCTTC	CASSLEQLAGGRDEQFF
TRBV12-5	NA	TRBJ2-5	NA	TGTGCTAGTGCCTCGCAGTTAGAGACCCAGTACTTC	CASASQLETQYF
TRBV12-3/TRBV12-4	NA	TRBJ2-7	NA	TGTGCCAGCAGTTTCGGCCGAGGCGAGCAGTACTTC	CASSFGRGEQYF
TRBV18	NA	TRBJ2-7	NA	TGTGCCAGCTCTCTAAGCTCCTACGAGCAGTACTTC	CASSLSSYEQYF
TRBV12-3/TRBV12-4	NA	TRBJ2-3	NA	TGTGCCAGCAGTCCCCCAGGCACAGATACGCAGTATTTT	CASSPPGTDTQYF
TRBV25-1	TRBD2	TRBJ2-1	NA	TGTGCCAGCAGTGAGCGGGGGGGAATCCCATACAATGAGCAGTTCTTC	CASSERGGIPYNEQFF
TRBV7-8	TRBD1	TRBJ2-7	NA	TGTGCCAGCAGCTATGGGACAGGGGGTTACGAGCAGTACTTC	CASSYGTGGYEQYF
TRBV10-2	TRBD2	TRBJ2-7	few	TGCGCCAGCAGTGAGTCTGGGAGGGACTACGAGCAGTACTTC	CASSESGRDYEQYF
TRBV4-3	NA	TRBJ2-7	NA	TGCGCCAGCAGCCCCCGCGCCTGTGAGCAGTACTTC	CASSPRACEQYF
TRBV19	TRBD1	TRBJ1-6	NA	TGTGCCAGTAGTGGCACAGGGGGCGATTCACCCCTCCACTTT	CASSGTGGDSPLHF
TRBV19	NA	TRBJ2-3	few	TGTGCCAGTAGTATGGGCAGGGGCACAGATACGCAGTATTTT	CASSMGRGTDTQYF
TRBV9	TRBD1	TRBJ2-2	NA	TGTGCCAGCAGCTTAGAGACAGGGATCGCCGGGGAGCTGTTTTTT	CASSLETGIAGELFF
TRBV19	NA	TRBJ2-3	NA	TGTGCCAGTAGTTGGGGGCGAAGCACAGATACGCAGTATTTT	CASSWGRSTDTQYF